The T cell receptor (beta chain) described here comes from a study of identical twins (dated by TCRdb to about 2016). Background on the whole study: To test whether fetal clonotypes persist, the study used deep sequencing on TCR alpha and beta repertoires from monozygotic twins, unrelated adults of various ages, and cord blood. To rule out contamination, replicate twin experiments were performed at different times with different library preparation protocols. The paper's findings and limits, for the study overall: In monozygotic twins, recombination models systematically underestimated out-of-frame TCR alpha sharing, but the models matched the sharing seen between unrelated individuals. Because the same donors could not be followed over many years, the conclusions relied on cross-sectional statistical analysis. Compared with coincidental sharing between unrelated individuals, out-of-frame TCR alpha sequences shared between twins showed an excess of sequences with low generation probability. Abundant cord blood beta clonotypes had fewer insertions, young adult naive repertoires showed a similar but weaker trend, and memory repertoires showed no such trend. The excess sharing between twins in beta out-of-frame sequences was weaker because fewer shared sequences reduced the signal-to-noise ratio. Zero-insertion analyses could be partly confounded by invariant T cells such as MAIT and iNKT, though diverse VJ usage argued against such confounding for most clonotypes.

Preparation of the library involved 5' RACE. Reads for this sample came from an Illumina HiSeq 2000. A universal primer binding site was introduced by template switching, and a unique molecular identifier was present in the final cDNA, enabling accurate counting of TCR cDNA molecules. Specific primers in the conserved constant-segment region were used to synthesize first-strand cDNA for the TCR alpha and beta chains. Each cDNA library was double barcoded, with a SMART-Mk sample barcode plus Illumina barcodes, to control for contamination. TruSeq adapter sequences and Illumina sample barcodes were added in two successive PCR steps. The Illumina HiSeq platform was used with custom primers to sequence TCR alpha and beta cDNA libraries. As for the authors' bioinformatics: Unique molecular identifiers were extracted from raw reads with MiGEC, and CDR3 positions were determined with MiXCR. Recombination models were inferred per individual with the repgenHMM and IGoR tools using an EM algorithm. Shared clonotypes were analyzed with the tcR package in R, and sharing was normalized by the product of cloneset sizes. To study raw recombination without the effects of thymic and clonal selection, out-of-frame nonproductive sequences were analyzed. TCRdb took the public reads, trimmed them with fastp at Q25, ran MiXCR for clone calling and kept in-frame beta chains. Every entry covers one CDR3 protein and lists the most common genes and DNA from its rows. TCRdb, rather than the study authors, made the V and J calls. The sample table lists more than 650,000 distinct CDR3 sequences, around 6.1% of them with a count of one. Together, the top ten hold about 1.8% of the sample.

Every donor was a healthy Caucasian. Three unrelated non-twin adults were also sequenced: a male aged 18 to 30, a male aged 50 to 60 and a female aged 50 to 60. Using Miltenyi CD45RO+ enrichment and human naive T-cell isolation kits, memory (CD45RO+) and naive T cells were isolated from PBMC. This clonotype has at least ten counts. Its cognate antigen has yet to be identified. Base-call qualities are not available, and no considerably larger clone is one nucleotide away. This sequence originates from a young man in good health. The sequenced material came from naive T cells sorted from blood. In light of the paper, this sample's cell subset or site label describes: cells isolated with a human naive T-cell isolation kit.

The DNA sequence is TGCAGTGCTAGAAAGTTCTCCCAAGAGACCCAGTACTTC. Its coded protein is CSARKFSQETQYF. This chain joins TRBV20-1 to TRBJ2-5; the D gene is not confidently resolved. CDR1 and CDR2 are read off the germline V gene (reference sequence) as DFQATT and SNEGSKA. V is cut by 2 bases and J by 1 base, and the space between the germline ends is 8 bases. The CDR3 measures 13 amino acids from cysteine to phenylalanine. The entry retains the CDR3 DNA only, 39 bases that are in frame from base 1.